This T cell receptor (beta chain) was captured in a study of blood T cell repertoires in COVID-19. Study as a whole: The origin of the acute and convalescent COVID-19 samples was the United States, Italy and Spain. T cells, B-cell-depleted T cells, or PBMCs supplied cDNA or gDNA.

Original processing methods: From reference gene primer amplification, estimates of nucleated cell counts were derived. TCRdb's table, derived via immunoSEQ multiplex PCR, lists solely in-frame clones and lacks some. The D gene and trimming were derived from the DNA, and the V and J assignments and clone size from that table. This table has under 30,000 clones, about 80% appearing once. Trimming stripped 3 bases from V and 7 bases from J, with 17 bases between. The CDR3 is made up of 15 amino acids. CDR1 is SGDLS, CDR2 YYNGEE, per germline. The clonotype originates from a woman in her 70s with acute or convalescent COVID-19. Sequencing used peripheral blood. The chain combines TRBV9 with TRBJ2-1, with D maybe TRBD2 (5 bases). CDR3 amino acids: CASSARVGGGNEQFF. The CDR3 DNA reads as TGTGCCAGCAGCGCGCGGGTTGGAGGAGGAAATGAGCAGTTCTTC.